The T cell receptor beta chain described here comes from a study of cytomegalovirus exposure and HLA in healthy donors. Study-wide results and limits: TCR beta V- and J-gene trimming, according to a later analysis, was linked to a missense DCLRE1C variant. Some segments of the V type, notably TRBV6-2 and TRBV6-3, were excluded as indistinguishable. CMV serostatus stood as the only immune exposure information on hand.

As to this clone: Its antigen is as yet unknown.

Germline V CDR1 and CDR2: GTSNPN, SVGIG (reference sequence). V lost 1 base to trimming and J lost 0 bases, with 6 bases between them. CDR3 length equals 13 residues. PCR involved 60 Vbeta and 13 Jbeta primers. Profiling relied on immunoSEQ multiplex PCR, and the TCRdb table lists in-frame clones only, not all of them. The table shows around 220,000 clones, with 70% to 80% occurring only once. The sample was PBMCs. This clonotype was sampled from a woman aged 25 to 39 in good health and CMV-seronegative. The chain carries TRBV30 and TRBJ1-1; D gene ambiguous. CDR3 DNA sequence: TGTGCCTGGAGTGCCTCGGTGAACACTGAAGCTTTCTTT. It specifies CAWSASVNTEAFF.